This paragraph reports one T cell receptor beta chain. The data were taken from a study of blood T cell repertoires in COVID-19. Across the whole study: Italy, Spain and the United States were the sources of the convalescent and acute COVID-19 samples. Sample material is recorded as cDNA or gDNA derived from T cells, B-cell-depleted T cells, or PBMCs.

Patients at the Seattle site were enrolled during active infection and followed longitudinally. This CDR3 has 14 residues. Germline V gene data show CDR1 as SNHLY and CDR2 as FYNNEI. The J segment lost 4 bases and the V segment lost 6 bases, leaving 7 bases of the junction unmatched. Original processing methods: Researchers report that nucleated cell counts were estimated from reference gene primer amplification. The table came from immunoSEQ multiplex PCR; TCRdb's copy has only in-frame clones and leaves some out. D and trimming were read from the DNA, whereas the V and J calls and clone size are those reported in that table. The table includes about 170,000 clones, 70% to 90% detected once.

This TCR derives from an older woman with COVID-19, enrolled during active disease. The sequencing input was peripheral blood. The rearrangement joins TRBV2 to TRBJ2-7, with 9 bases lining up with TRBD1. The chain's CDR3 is CASRDRGFEYEQYF. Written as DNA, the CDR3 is TGTGCCAGCAGGGACAGGGGATTTGAGTACGAGCAGTACTTC. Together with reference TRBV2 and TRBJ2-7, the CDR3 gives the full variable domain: EPEVTQTPSHQVTQMGQEVILRCVPISNHLYFYWYRQILGQKVEFLVSFYNNEISEKSEIFDDQFSVERPDGSNFTLKIRSTKLEDSAMYFCASRDRGFEYEQYFGPGTRLTVT.